Included here is one TCR beta chain sequence, with context. This entry is derived from a study of blood T cell repertoires in COVID-19. Overall study: From T cells, B-cell-depleted T cells, or PBMCs came the material, which was cDNA or gDNA.

Original processing methods: Researchers report that nucleated cell counts were estimated from reference gene primer amplification. Here immunoSEQ multiplex PCR was the method, and the copy in TCRdb shows in-frame clones only, minus some. That table is the source of V, J and clone size, and D and trimming were worked out from the DNA. The data contain around 52,000 clones, approximately 82% of them singletons. The CDR3 covers 12 residues. Per germline, CDR1 SQVTM and CDR2 ANQGSEA. V was clipped by 4 bases and J by 0 bases, with 5 bases between them. This sequence joins TRBV29-1 and TRBJ2-3, with D hard to call. The sequenced material came from peripheral blood. This TCR was sampled from a woman aged 80 or over with acute or convalescent COVID-19. CDR3 nucleotide sequence: TGCAGCGTTGGTACTAGCACAGATACGCAGTATTTT. Protein: CSVGTSTDTQYF.